These 20 T cell receptor beta chains came from one sample sequenced in a study of T cells after yellow fever vaccination. In TCRdb, the 5' RACE reads were re-called with MiXCR into one record per CDR3 protein. The sample has some 500,000 distinct CDR3 sequences; roughly 12% are singletons. The sequencing used PBMCs, collected on the day of the yellow fever booster vaccination. The receptors derive from a man younger than 40 who received the YFV17D yellow fever vaccine.

The chain couples TRBV7-2 to TRBJ1-6, with 7 positions matching TRBD1. Trimming removed 6 bases from V and 3 bases from J; junction bases left unmatched: 8. CDR1 is SGHTA and CDR2 is FQGNSA in the germline V gene. CDR3 length: 16 residues. The CDR3 DNA reads as TGTGCCAGCAGGGCCGGGACAGCTAACTATAATTCACCCCTCCACTTT. This codes for CASRAGTANYNSPLHF. The full variable domain, in which reference TRBV7-2 and TRBJ1-6 provide the parts outside the CDR3, is GAGVSQSPSNKVTEKGKDVELRCDPISGHTALYWYRQSLGQGLEFLIYFQGNSAPDKSGLPSDRFSAERTGGSVSTLTIQRTQQEDSAVYLCASRAGTANYNSPLHFGNGTRLTVT.

The rearrangement links TRBV20-1 to TRBJ2-7, with D uncertain. The CDR3 totals 13 residues. Germline CDR1 reads DFQATT; CDR2 reads SNEGSKA (reference sequence). The V end lost 3 bases, the J end lost 4 bases, and 13 bases lay between the germline ends. The CDR3 bases are TGCAGTGCTAGTGTAGCTATCGGTTACGAGCAGTACTTC. It encodes CSASVAIGYEQYF.

The count of this clonotype is one. The CDR3 here is CASSPFVGLSRVEQYF. The CDR3 nucleotides read TGTGCCAGTAGTCCTTTTGTCGGACTGAGTCGGGTAGAGCAGTACTTC. This chain connects TRBV28 to TRBJ2-7, with a weak D call TRBD2 (5 bases). The V gene's germline CDR1 is MDHEN and CDR2 SYDVKM. Trimming stripped 9 bases from V and 7 bases from J, with 28 bases between. There are 16 residues in the CDR3.

The chain has TRBV6-5 and TRBJ2-7, with D possibly matching TRBD1 (6 bases). Between the trimmed V and J ends, which lost 2 bases and 8 bases, there was a span of 13 bases. The CDR3 runs 13 residues. Germline CDR1 reads MNHEY; CDR2 reads SVGAGI. CDR3 in DNA: TGTGCCAGCAGTTACCGAAATCAGGGGCAGCAGTACTTC. It specifies CASSYRNQGQQYF.

This rearrangement joins TRBV3-1 to TRBJ2-1; D is perhaps TRBD2 (5 bases). Trimming removed 2 bases at V and 7 bases at J, with 9 bases between. This CDR3 spans 13 amino acids. CDR1 and CDR2 from the germline V gene are LGHDT and YNNKEL (reference sequence). This CDR3 reads CASSQRPGNEQFF. CDR3 sequence (DNA): TGTGCCAGCAGCCAACGACCGGGGAATGAGCAGTTCTTC.

This chain links TRBV7-2 with TRBJ2-7; weak D call: TRBD2 (5 bases). This CDR3 comprises 13 residues. CDR1 is SGHTA and CDR2 is FQGNSA in the germline V gene. Trimming took 5 bases from V and 4 from J, leaving 12 bases between them. The CDR3 here is CASSQAEVYEQYF. In DNA, the CDR3 is TGTGCCAGCAGCCAAGCGGAGGTTTACGAGCAGTACTTC.

This clonotype has only a few counts. The chain employs TRBV7-9 and TRBJ2-7; D may match TRBD1 or TRBD2 (5 bases each). V lost 5 bases, J lost 7 bases, and 18 bases lay in between. Germline values: CDR1 SEHNR, CDR2 FQNEAQ (reference sequence). CDR3 length: 14 amino acids. Written as DNA, the CDR3 is TGTGCCAGCAGCCCGGGACCACCCCCCGGGGAGCAGTACTTC. This sequence encodes CASSPGPPPGEQYF.

With regard to this clonotype: The junction differs from germline at one of its ends, possibly a read error. This sequence joins TRBV18 and TRBJ1-1; no clear D. Germline values: CDR1 KGHSH, CDR2 LQKENI. This CDR3 contains 12 residues. DNA for the CDR3: TGTGCCAGCTCCCCCAGTTTGGTACTAATCAATTTT. Its translation is CASSPSLVLINF.

The chain recombines TRBV6-5 with TRBJ2-3; D remains unclear. Germline V CDR1 and CDR2: MNHEY, SVGAGI. The CDR3 spans 11 residues. The ends were cut back, 8 bases at V and 6 bases at J, with 9 bases in the middle. CDR3 amino acids: CASARRDTQYF. CDR3 DNA: TGTGCCAGCGCCAGACGGGATACGCAGTATTTT.

There are many counts of this clonotype. The chain joins TRBV29-1 to TRBJ2-3; 9 bases are shared with TRBD2. Germline trimming cut 7 bases from V and 5 bases from J; bases unmatched to any gene: 7. The CDR3 sequence is 13 residues long. Per the germline V gene, CDR1 is SQVTM and CDR2 is ANQGSEA. The CDR3 spells CSGDLAGRDTQYF. CDR3 sequence (DNA): TGCAGCGGAGACCTAGCGGGACGAGATACGCAGTATTTT.

This clonotype has ten or more counts. The V gene is TRBV29-1, the J gene TRBJ2-1; possible D gene TRBD2, 5 bases. V was cut by 7 bases and J by 10 bases, with 17 bases left in between. The CDR3 is 12 residues long. Germline loops: CDR1 SQVTM, CDR2 ANQGSEA. CDR3 sequence reads: CSAPPGVGEQFF. The CDR3, as DNA: TGCAGCGCACCACCCGGGGTGGGGGAGCAGTTCTTC.

This clonotype was seen more than once but under ten times. The rearrangement uses TRBV29-1 and TRBJ1-1, with TRBD1 as a possible D gene (5 bases). Germline CDR1 SQVTM, CDR2 ANQGSEA. This CDR3 comprises 14 residues. V shed 5 bases and J shed 8 bases, with 21 bases lying between them. The CDR3 DNA sequence: TGCAGCGTTAGAACCAGACAGAGTCAGGGAGAAGCTTTCTTT. Its translation: CSVRTRQSQGEAFF.

This chain connects TRBV20-1 to TRBJ2-1; TRBD2 matches at 16 bases. The trim removed 5 bases at V and 9 bases at J, leaving 4 bases unmatched. This CDR3 spans 14 amino acids. CDR1 and CDR2 from the germline V gene are DFQATT and SNEGSKA (reference sequence). CDR3 nucleotide sequence: TGCAGTGCTGGGACTAGCGGGAGGGCCTTTGAGCAGTTCTTC. Its translation: CSAGTSGRAFEQFF.

The chain couples TRBV20-1 to TRBJ1-4; D not certain. Germline V gene sequence: CDR1 DFQATT, CDR2 SNEGSKA (reference sequence). Trimming removed 1 base from V and 5 bases from J, with 17 bases in between. The CDR3 length is 16 residues. The CDR3 loop reads CSARVGSGVENEKLFF. CDR3 nucleotide sequence: TGCAGTGCTAGAGTGGGGAGTGGGGTTGAAAATGAAAAACTGTTTTTT.

This clonotype was detected a few times. This chain connects TRBV18 to TRBJ2-2; 9 bases align to TRBD1. The trim removed 0 bases at V and 6 bases at J, leaving 11 bases unmatched. Germline CDR1 and CDR2: KGHSH and LQKENI. The CDR3 spans 18 residues. The CDR3 here is CASSPPATGGPVAGELFF. In DNA, the CDR3 is TGTGCCAGCTCACCACCGGCCACAGGGGGCCCTGTGGCCGGGGAGCTGTTTTTT.

This chain connects TRBV20-1 to TRBJ2-3, with 11 positions matching TRBD1. With V trimmed by 2 bases and J by 4 bases, 5 bases remained unmatched. Germline V lookup: CDR1 DFQATT, CDR2 SNEGSKA (reference sequence). The CDR3 length is 15 residues. CDR3 sequence (DNA): TGCAGTGCTAGATCGGGACAGGGGGGTTCAGATACGCAGTATTTT. This translates into CSARSGQGGSDTQYF.

This clonotype showed up just a few times. This chain connects TRBV25-1 to TRBJ2-7; no clear D gene. V dropped 4 bases and J dropped 9 bases, with 19 bases sitting between them. The germline V gene encodes CDR1 MGHDK and CDR2 SYGVNS. The CDR3 runs 14 residues. CDR3 amino acids: CASSGTGSGVVQYF. DNA of the CDR3: TGTGCCAGCAGTGGAACGGGTTCGGGTGTTGTGCAGTACTTC.

This clonotype was counted a few times. This chain links TRBV19 with TRBJ2-7; D is perhaps TRBD2 (6 bases). V gave up 6 bases and J gave up 7 bases, with 25 bases separating them. The germline gives CDR1 LNHDA, CDR2 SQIVND (reference sequence). The CDR3 has 16 residues. CDR3 protein: CASRPPAGTGRAEQYF. For the CDR3, the DNA is TGTGCCAGTAGGCCCCCCGCCGGGACTGGGAGAGCGGAGCAGTACTTC.

Many counts were recorded for this clonotype. The junction and the germline gene differ at one end; a read error may be behind it. Here the CDR3 DNA reads TGTGCCAGCAGTTGGGACAGCTACGAGCAGTACTTC. Protein: CASSWDSYEQYF. The chain couples TRBV5-1 to TRBJ2-7; 7 bases align to TRBD1. The CDR3 consists of 12 residues. Germline assignment: CDR1 SGHRS and CDR2 YFSETQ.

This clonotype was seen a few times. This sequence joins TRBV20-1 and TRBJ2-3; tentative D call: TRBD1 (6 bases). V lost 4 bases, J lost 7 bases, and 15 bases lay in between. CDR1 is DFQATT and CDR2 is SNEGSKA in the germline V gene (reference sequence). This CDR3 has 13 residues. The DNA for the CDR3 is TGCAGTGCTAACTCTGGGGGCCTCCATACGCAGTATTTT. This codes for CSANSGGLHTQYF.